The TCR beta chain under discussion was sequenced for a study of beta chain features in type 1 diabetes. Study information: Sorted cells numbering around 110,000,000 were examined across all samples. Study-level points and caveats: A potential influence of HLA type upon TCRB rearrangement remained unresolved herein.

Donors underwent one heparinised blood draw, about 110 mL on average. The investigators reverse transcribed all of the isolated RNA, so they sequenced expressed TCRB transcripts. Measured with immunoSEQ multiplex PCR; TCRdb has only the in-frame clones, and not every one. The table has just over 600,000 clones, 15% to 18% seen once. As concerns this clone: What it recognizes is unknown.

CDR3 length: 11 amino acids. V was cut by 1 base and J by 4 bases, with 5 bases left in between. CDR1 and CDR2 (germline): SQVTM, ANQGSEA. The chain joins TRBV29-1 to TRBJ2-7; D unclear. The receptor was isolated from a man aged 18-30 years in good health. Source material: naive CD4+ T cells from blood. The CDR3: CSVEGWYEQYF. The CDR3, as DNA: TGCAGCGTTGAAGGGTGGTACGAGCAGTACTTC.